The 4 T cell receptor beta chains reported below all come from one sample, sequenced in a study of T cells in localized non-small cell lung cancer. Assay used: immunoSEQ multiplex PCR; TCRdb lists only in-frame clones, some missing. The sample has 30,000 or so clones, 70% to 90% seen once. The specimen was peripheral blood, collected before any cancer treatment. The receptors here all came from a woman aged 40-75 years with stage I lung adenocarcinoma.

This clone was found once. This chain uses TRBV30 with TRBJ2-5, with TRBD2 matching 13 bases. The V gene's germline CDR1 is GTSNPN and CDR2 SVGIG (reference sequence). The CDR3 is 16 residues long. After removal of 0 bases from V and 4 bases from J, the junction contained 5 bases not matched to a gene. In DNA form, the CDR3 reads TGTGCCTGGAGTGTACTACTAGCGGGAGGGTCAGAGACCCAGTACTTC. Translating it yields CAWSVLLAGGSETQYF.

V gene TRBV6-1 combines with J gene TRBJ2-7; a possible D gene is TRBD2 (5 bases). Germline V lookup: CDR1 MNHNS, CDR2 SASEGT. V dropped 4 bases and J dropped 3 bases, with 13 bases sitting between them. This CDR3 comprises 14 residues. In DNA form, the CDR3 reads TGTGCCAGCAGTGGTAGCAGTAGCGTCTACGAGCAGTACTTC. This translates into CASSGSSSVYEQYF.

The CDR3 region is CASSQANPRSRAGSFF. CDR3 nucleotide sequence: TGCGCCAGCAGCCAAGCAAATCCCAGGAGCAGGGCAGGTTCGTTCTTC. The rearrangement links TRBV4-1 to TRBJ2-1, with a tentative D call TRBD1 (5 bases). This CDR3 region has 16 residues. The V end lost 1 base, the J end lost 15 bases, and 25 bases lay between the germline ends. Germline V lookup: CDR1 MGHRA, CDR2 YSYEKL.

DNA of the CDR3: TGTGCCAGCAGGGGGACAGGTCGTATTGGCTATGGCTACACCTTC. Protein sequence: CASRGTGRIGYGYTF. The chain employs TRBV28 and TRBJ1-2; 8 positions match TRBD1. Germline V gene data show CDR1 as MDHEN and CDR2 as SYDVKM. The CDR3 extends over 15 amino acids. The ends lost 6 bases at V and 4 bases at J; junction bases unmatched: 10.